The clone carrying this T cell receptor (beta chain) has just one count. These data are taken from a study of blood T cell repertoires in COVID-19. Study-wide context: T cells, B-cell-depleted T cells, or PBMCs provided the cDNA or gDNA that served as material.

Profiling relied on immunoSEQ multiplex PCR, and the TCRdb table lists in-frame clones only, not all of them. The sample records about 170,000 clones, roughly 80% being singletons. Germline values: CDR1 WNHNN, CDR2 SYGVQD (reference sequence). The ends lost 4 bases at V and 9 bases at J; junction bases unmatched: 11. The CDR3 is 15 residues long. Sequences were obtained from peripheral blood. The chain is built from TRBV10-1 and TRBJ2-1; TRBD2 matches 8 bases. The origin of this receptor is a man aged 65 to 85 with acute or convalescent COVID-19. CDR3 sequence reads: CASSVGRGDSGEQFF. The CDR3 DNA is TGCGCCAGCAGTGTAGGGCGGGGGGATTCTGGTGAGCAGTTCTTC.